This is a list of T cell receptor beta chains from one sample in a study of blood T cell repertoires in COVID-19. Assay used: immunoSEQ multiplex PCR; TCRdb lists only in-frame clones, some missing. The sample includes approximately 120,000 clones, about four fifths of them seen just once. Sequenced material: peripheral blood. Receptors were obtained from a man aged 30-40 years with COVID-19, enrolled during active disease. Each CDR3 is given with its conserved first and last residue.

>TRBV28|TRBJ1-4|17
CASSVPGGRGSNEKLFF
>TRBV4-2|TRBJ2-3|16
CASSQGSGGATDTQYF
>TRBV7-3|TRBJ1-6|14
CASSSTGGNSPLHF
>TRBV6-5|TRBJ2-3|14
CASRRTGSTDTQYF
>TRBV7-7|TRBJ2-2|15
CASSPGTGGTGELFF
>TRBV5-6|TRBJ1-1|12
CASGLTGGEAFF
>TRBV10-3|TRBJ1-4|16
CAISESSGQLNEKLFF
>TRBV18|TRBJ2-7|18
CASSLSLPTGTGGYEQYF
>TRBV7-6|TRBJ2-3|17
CASSRTTSGTSTDTQYF
>TRBV12-3/TRBV12-4|TRBJ1-2|13
CASSPTENYGYTF
>TRBV30|TRBJ1-2|12
CAWKQADYGYTF
>TRBV30|TRBJ2-2|16
CAWSPTRDRVPGELFF
>TRBV27|TRBJ2-2|17
CASSFTSGAMNTGELFF
>TRBV24-1|TRBJ2-1|18
CATSDPSTDYRTYNEQFF
>TRBV5-4|TRBJ2-1|15
CASSLAPSGVNEQFF
>TRBV28|TRBJ1-2|16
CASRRRGQGASFGYTF
>TRBV19|TRBJ1-5|15
CASKTLERLNQPQHF
>TRBV7-9|TRBJ2-3|16
CASMGLAGGHTDTQYF
>TRBV28|TRBJ1-2|15
CASHETGATNYGYTF
>TRBV4-1|TRBJ2-7|15
CASSQVSGGVSEQYF
>TRBV12-5|TRBJ2-1|15
CASGLGTGIYNEQFF
>TRBV11-3|TRBJ2-2|15
CASSLVQTSGGELFF
>TRBV19|TRBJ2-7|18
CASSIDVKGAASGSNVDF
>TRBV28|TRBJ1-6|15
CASSLAQSYNSPLHF
>TRBV10-3|TRBJ1-1|13
CAISELGDSEAFF
>TRBV19|TRBJ1-2|14
CASSISVQGHGYTF
>TRBV5-6|TRBJ1-1|17
CASSFQVDSQVNTEAFF
>TRBV5-1|TRBJ2-5|14
CASSLGQLQETQYF
>TRBV6-5|TRBJ2-3|14
CASSSSGGTDTQYF
>TRBV7-9|TRBJ1-2|14
CASSARGGDYGYTF
>TRBV6-6|TRBJ2-7|14
CASSYSRVAGEQYF
>TRBV20-1|TRBJ2-1|15
CSASITIRGNNEQFF
>TRBV29-1|TRBJ2-7|14
CSVYRQGASYEQYF
>TRBV28|TRBJ1-6|16
CASTFGWDRHNSPLHF
>TRBV7-9|TRBJ2-2|16
CASSKASGSVPGELFF
>TRBV13|TRBJ2-1|17
CASSSTSGGAPNNEQFF
>TRBV4-1|TRBJ1-2|14
CASSQDWTGYGYTF
>TRBV19|TRBJ1-6|16
CASSLGQGALNSPLHF
>TRBV4-2|TRBJ2-1|17
CASSHPKGLAIYNEQFF
>TRBV7-9|TRBJ1-2|13
CASTNTGDNGYTF
>TRBV6-5|TRBJ1-2|16
CASSSTSIRDTYGYTF
>TRBV7-9|TRBJ2-1|16
CASRRLAGGFYNEQFF
>TRBV24-1|TRBJ2-7|14
CATSDSADSYEQYF
>TRBV7-9|TRBJ2-3|15
CASSFGQGATDTQYF
>TRBV11-3|TRBJ1-1|14
CASSLSGTNTEAFF
>TRBV7-3|TRBJ2-1|15
CASSFGGSSYNEQFF
>TRBV11-2|TRBJ2-3|15
CASSLAAGVTDTQYF
>TRBV11-2|TRBJ2-2|16
CASSLERGGYTGELFF